The clone carrying this TCR beta chain was seen more than once but under ten times. Its antigen is not identified. CDR3 length: 16 amino acids. The trim removed 4 bases at V and 6 bases at J, leaving 7 bases unmatched. Germline-derived CDR1 and CDR2 are SGHVS and FQNEAQ. Investigators reverse transcribed all isolated RNA, so they sequenced expressed TCRB transcripts. Data came from immunoSEQ multiplex PCR; TCRdb stores just in-frame clones and leaves some out. The data show about 52,000 clones, 42% seen once. The data were obtained in a study of beta chain features in type 1 diabetes. Study-level findings and limits: Patients with Type 1 diabetes showed moderately but significantly shorter TCRB CDR3s in all four CD4+ subsets. Highly expressing activated T cells could be over-counted with a cDNA template.

What was sequenced was Tregs from blood. The chain uses TRBV7-8 and TRBJ2-2; 11 bases line up with TRBD1. This sequence was found in a man aged 25 to 40 with type 1 diabetes. CDR3 nucleotide sequence: TGTGCCAGCAGCTCGCTCGGACAGGGGGCCGCCGGGGAGCTGTTTTTT. Translation gives CASSSLGQGAAGELFF.